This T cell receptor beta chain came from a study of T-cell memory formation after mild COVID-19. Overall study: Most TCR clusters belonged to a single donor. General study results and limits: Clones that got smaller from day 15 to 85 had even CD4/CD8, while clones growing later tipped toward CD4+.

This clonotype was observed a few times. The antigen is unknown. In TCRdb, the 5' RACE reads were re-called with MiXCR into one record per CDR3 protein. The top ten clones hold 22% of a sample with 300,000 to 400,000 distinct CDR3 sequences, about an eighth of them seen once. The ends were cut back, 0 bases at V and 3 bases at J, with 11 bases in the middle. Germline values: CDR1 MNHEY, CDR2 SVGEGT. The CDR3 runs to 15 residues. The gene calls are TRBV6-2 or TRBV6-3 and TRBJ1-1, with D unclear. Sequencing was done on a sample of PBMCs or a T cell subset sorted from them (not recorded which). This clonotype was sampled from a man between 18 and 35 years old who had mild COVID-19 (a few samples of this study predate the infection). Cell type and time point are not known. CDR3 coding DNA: TGTGCCAGCAGTTACTCATCTGGGATCCACACTGAAGCTTTCTTT. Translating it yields CASSYSSGIHTEAFF.